This TCR beta chain is drawn from a study of PD-1 blockade in mismatch repair-deficient tumors. Overall study context: All were previously treated, progressing patients with about 11 mismatch repair-deficient cancer types. Study observations and caveats: After pembrolizumab, tumor-resident clones rose rapidly, then generally contracted before radiologic responses.

Generated by immunoSEQ multiplex PCR, the TCRdb table keeps only in-frame clones and is missing some. The sample includes roughly 53,000 clones, approximately 80% seen only once; the top ten take around 3.4%. The CDR3 is 16 residues long. CDR1 and CDR2 from the germline V gene are MNHEY and SMNVEV (reference sequence). Losses at the gene ends were 6 bases for V and 5 bases for J; bases not matched to a gene: 8. Points on this clone: The antigen is unknown.

Material: peripheral blood, obtained 4 weeks after starting pembrolizumab. The receptor's source is an adult with mismatch repair-deficient cancer. The chain has TRBV27 and TRBJ2-7, with 15 bases lining up with TRBD2. CDR3 region: CASSTDGLAGGNEQYF. In nucleotides, the CDR3 is TGTGCCAGCAGCACTGATGGACTAGCGGGAGGGAACGAGCAGTACTTC.